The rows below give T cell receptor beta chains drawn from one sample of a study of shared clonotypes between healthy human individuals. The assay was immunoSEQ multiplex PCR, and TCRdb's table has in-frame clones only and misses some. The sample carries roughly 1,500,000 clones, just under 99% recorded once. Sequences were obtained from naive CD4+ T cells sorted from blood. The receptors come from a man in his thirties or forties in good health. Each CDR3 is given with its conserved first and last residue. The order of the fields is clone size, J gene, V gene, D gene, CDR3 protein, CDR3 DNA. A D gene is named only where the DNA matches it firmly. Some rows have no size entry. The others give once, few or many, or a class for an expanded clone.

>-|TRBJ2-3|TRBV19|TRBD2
CASSMPAGTSGRADTQYF
TGTGCCAGTAGTATGCCCGCCGGGACTAGCGGGAGAGCAGATACGCAGTATTTT
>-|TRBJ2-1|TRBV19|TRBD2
CASTWLAGGLHNEQFF
TGTGCCAGTACCTGGCTAGCGGGAGGGCTCCACAATGAGCAGTTCTTC
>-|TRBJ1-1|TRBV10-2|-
CASSDRGDAFF
TGCGCCAGCAGTGATCGGGGAGACGCTTTCTTT
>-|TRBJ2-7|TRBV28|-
CASLNLGGAAYEQYF
TGTGCCAGCCTAAACCTTGGGGGAGCCGCCTACGAGCAGTACTTC
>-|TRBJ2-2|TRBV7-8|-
CASSPQAGATGELFF
TGTGCCAGCAGCCCCCAGGCAGGGGCCACCGGGGAGCTGTTTTTT
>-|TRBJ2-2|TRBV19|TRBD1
CASSRPGGTTGELFF
TGTGCCAGTAGTAGGCCAGGGGGTACCACCGGGGAGCTGTTTTTT
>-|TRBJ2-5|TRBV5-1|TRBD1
CASSIQGQETQYF
TGCGCCAGCAGCATACAGGGGCAAGAGACCCAGTACTTC
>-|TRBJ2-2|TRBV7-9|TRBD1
CASSDPGQGNGELFF
TGTGCCAGCAGCGACCCGGGACAGGGGAACGGGGAGCTGTTTTTT
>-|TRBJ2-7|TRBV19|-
CASRQQGSGYEQYF
TGTGCCAGTAGGCAACAGGGATCCGGCTACGAGCAGTACTTC
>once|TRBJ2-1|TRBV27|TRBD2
CASTGLAGVGSLFEQFF
TGTGCCAGCACGGGACTAGCGGGAGTCGGTTCATTATTTGAGCAGTTCTTC
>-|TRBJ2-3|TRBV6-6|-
CASSGTAHTDTQYF
TGTGCCAGCTCTGGGACCGCACACACAGATACGCAGTATTTT
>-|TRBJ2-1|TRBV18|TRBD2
CASSPSGSDNEQFF
TGTGCCAGCTCACCTAGCGGGAGTGACAATGAGCAGTTCTTC
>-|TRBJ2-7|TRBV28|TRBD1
CASRGTARIYEQYF
TGTGCCAGCAGGGGGACAGCGCGGATCTACGAGCAGTACTTC
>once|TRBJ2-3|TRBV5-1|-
CASSLVALSTDTQYF
TGCGCCAGCAGCTTGGTAGCGCTTAGCACAGATACGCAGTATTTT
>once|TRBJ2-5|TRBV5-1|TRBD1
CASSLGAGGGQETQYF
TGCGCCAGCAGCTTGGGGGCAGGGGGCGGTCAAGAGACCCAGTACTTC
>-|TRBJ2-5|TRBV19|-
CARTLYQETQYF
TGTGCCAGAACCCTGTACCAAGAGACCCAGTACTTC
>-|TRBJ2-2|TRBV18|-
CASSPPGTRGTGELFF
TGTGCCAGCTCACCGCCAGGGACGAGGGGCACCGGGGAGCTGTTTTTT